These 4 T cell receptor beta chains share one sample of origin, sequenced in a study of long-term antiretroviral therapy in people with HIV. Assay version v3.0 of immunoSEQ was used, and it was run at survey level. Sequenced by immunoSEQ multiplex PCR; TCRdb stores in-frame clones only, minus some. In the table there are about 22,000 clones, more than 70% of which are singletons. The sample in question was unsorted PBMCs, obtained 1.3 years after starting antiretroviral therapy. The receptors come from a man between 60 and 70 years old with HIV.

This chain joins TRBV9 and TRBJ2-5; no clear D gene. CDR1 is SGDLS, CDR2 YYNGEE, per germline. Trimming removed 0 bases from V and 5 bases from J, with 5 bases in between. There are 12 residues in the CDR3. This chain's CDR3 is CASSVAGETQYF. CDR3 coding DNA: TGTGCCAGCAGCGTAGCTGGGGAGACCCAGTACTTC.

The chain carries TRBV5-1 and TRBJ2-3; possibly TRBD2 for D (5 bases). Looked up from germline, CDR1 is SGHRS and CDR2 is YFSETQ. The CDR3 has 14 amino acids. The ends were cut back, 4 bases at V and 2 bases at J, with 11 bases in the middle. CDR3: CASSPRETTDTQYF. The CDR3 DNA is TGCGCCAGCAGCCCTAGGGAGACCACAGATACGCAGTATTTT.

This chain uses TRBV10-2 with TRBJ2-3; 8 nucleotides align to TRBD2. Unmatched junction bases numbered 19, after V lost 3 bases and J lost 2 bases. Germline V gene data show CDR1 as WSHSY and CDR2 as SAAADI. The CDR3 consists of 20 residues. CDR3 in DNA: TGCGCCAGCAGTGATCCTCAGGTTGCGGTACTAGCGGTTTCCACAGATACGCAGTATTTT. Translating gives CASSDPQVAVLAVSTDTQYF.

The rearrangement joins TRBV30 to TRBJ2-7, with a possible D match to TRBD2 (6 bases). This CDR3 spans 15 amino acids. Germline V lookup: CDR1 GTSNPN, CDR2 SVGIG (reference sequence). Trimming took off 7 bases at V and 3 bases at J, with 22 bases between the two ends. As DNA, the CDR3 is TGTGCCTCGGAGGGCAGATCGGATTCACTCTACGAGCAGTACTTC. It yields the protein CASEGRSDSLYEQYF.